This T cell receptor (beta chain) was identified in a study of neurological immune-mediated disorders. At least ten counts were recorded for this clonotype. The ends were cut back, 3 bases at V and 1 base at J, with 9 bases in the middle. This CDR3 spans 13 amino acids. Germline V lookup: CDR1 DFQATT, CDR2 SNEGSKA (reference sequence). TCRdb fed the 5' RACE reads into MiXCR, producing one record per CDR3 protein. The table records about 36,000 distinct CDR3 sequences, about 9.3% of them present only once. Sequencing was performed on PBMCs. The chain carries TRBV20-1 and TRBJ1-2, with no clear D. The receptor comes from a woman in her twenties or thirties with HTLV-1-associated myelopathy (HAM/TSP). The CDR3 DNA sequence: TGCAGTGCTAGTGGTGGGGTTAACTATGGCTACACCTTC. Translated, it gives CSASGGVNYGYTF.